This T cell receptor beta chain emerged from a study of blood T cells in healthy people across ages. Study outcomes and limitations: Investigators viewed diversity estimates from one million T cells as underestimates, the study reported.

A few counts support this clonotype. The antigen is unknown. The authors ran a second PCR of roughly 6 to 12 cycles using a sample-barcoded 5' primer and a J-beta primer mix. TCRdb analysed the 5' RACE reads with MiXCR anew, one entry per CDR3 protein. The sample carries around 1.5 million distinct CDR3 sequences, around 36% recorded once. Trimming stripped 6 bases from V and 3 bases from J, with 17 bases between. Germline V gene data show CDR1 as MNHNY and CDR2 as SVGAGI (reference sequence). The length of the CDR3 is 16 residues. Sequenced material: blood. The origin of this receptor is a woman aged 25-40 years in good health. This rearrangement joins TRBV6-6 to TRBJ1-4, with D maybe TRBD1 (6 bases). CDR3 protein: CASSQTGLGSNEKLFF. Written as DNA, the CDR3 is TGTGCCAGCAGCCAAACAGGGTTAGGATCTAATGAAAAACTGTTTTTT.